This T cell receptor beta chain was identified during a study of CXCR3-negative and CXCR3-positive naive CD8 T cells. Study at large: Per-library TRB read counts averaged about 1.5 +/- 0.3 million, adding up to about 150 million in total.

As to this clonotype: Its target is not known.

A CD45RO-CCR7+CD27+CD95- phenotype identified naive CD8+ T cells. Findings and caveats of the study: Both of the naive subsets showed about the same high diversity, but memory CD8+ cells had much less. TRBV-TRBJ usage was alike in naive CXCR3-negative and CXCR3-positive cells but differed in memory cells. TRB CDR3s were more hydrophobic in CXCR3-positive than in CXCR3-negative naive cells.

Germline values: CDR1 MNHEY, CDR2 SMNVEV (reference sequence). The CDR3 covers 14 residues. Researchers prepared the TRB cDNA libraries using 5' RACE with UMI labels. Each CDR3 protein gets one entry in TCRdb, which reprocessed the 5' RACE reads and gives no DNA. The data include about 150,000 distinct CDR3 sequences; the top ten clones carry 0.25% to 0.3%. The sequencing sample was made of naive CXCR3+ CD8+ T cells from blood. Subset denoted: CD45RO-CCR7+CD27+CD95- naive CD8+ T cells expressing CXCR3 (TNR3+). The sequence derives from a human donor in good health. Some clones in this sample may be carry-over from other donors' samples. V and J are TRBV27 and TRBJ2-2; TCRdb's D call of TRBD1 is untestable without DNA. This CDR3 is CASSLTGFGGELFF.